Included here is one TCR beta chain sequence, with context. The data were taken from a study of blood T cell repertoires in COVID-19. At the level of the study: Samples representing acute and convalescent COVID-19 were sourced from the United States, Italy and Spain.

In the authors' methods: Scientists estimated how many nucleated cells there were by amplifying reference gene primers. Profiled with immunoSEQ multiplex PCR; TCRdb holds only in-frame clones, not every one. V, J and clone size derive from that table, while D and trimming were established from the DNA sequence. The sample contains under 300,000 clones, around 90% of which appear only once. The TCR was taken from a man between 45 and 60 years old with acute or convalescent COVID-19. Material: peripheral blood.

CDR3 residues: CASSQSLGTEETQYF. CDR3 bases: TGCGCCAGCAGCCAGAGTTTGGGGACAGAAGAGACCCAGTACTTC. This chain joins TRBV5-1 and TRBJ2-5; 7 positions agree with TRBD1. The germline V gene has CDR1 SGHRS and CDR2 YFSETQ. V shed 4 bases, J shed 3 bases, and the junction held 9 bases outside the gene matches. The CDR3 length is 15 residues.